Each of the 4 T cell receptor beta chains below was sequenced from the same sample in a study of T cell responses to AZD1222 COVID-19 vaccine. The table came from immunoSEQ multiplex PCR; TCRdb's copy has only in-frame clones and leaves some out. The table has 95,000 to 100,000 clones, about 88% seen once; the top ten hold 16%. The material sequenced was peripheral blood, taken on day 0 of AZD1222 vaccination. The receptors come from an adult in good health.

This sequence joins TRBV21-1 and TRBJ1-2; the tabulated D call, TRBD1, remains unverified against the DNA. TRBV21-1 is tagged as a pseudogene. The CDR3 length is 18 residues. CDR3 amino acids: CASSKGSTYTGALYGYTF. CDR3 coding DNA: TGTGCCAGCAGCAAAGGGTCGACTTATACTGGGGCCCTCTATGGCTACACCTTC.

The CDR3: CAWSGQVETQYF. The CDR3 DNA follows: TGTGCCTGGAGTGGACAGGTCGAGACCCAGTACTTC. The rearrangement uses TRBV30 and TRBJ2-5; a weak D match, TRBD1 (6 bases). Trimming took 1 base from V and 5 from J, leaving 8 bases between them. CDR3 length: 12 amino acids. Germline V CDR1 and CDR2: GTSNPN, SVGIG (reference sequence).

This clone was counted a few times. This same CDR3 is encoded by further DNA sequences in the sample. This chain uses TRBV28 with TRBJ2-7, with D perhaps matching TRBD1 or TRBD2 (5 bases each). Trimming took off 5 bases at V and 6 bases at J, with 14 bases between the two ends. The CDR3 loop spans 13 amino acids. Germline V gene lookup returns CDR1 MDHEN and CDR2 SYDVKM. The CDR3 reads CASSPGDLREQYF. The DNA of the CDR3 is TGTGCCAGCAGTCCCGGGGACCTCCGCGAGCAGTACTTC.

The chain combines TRBV12-5 with TRBJ1-1; no clear D gene. Germline V lookup: CDR1 LGHNT, CDR2 FRNRAP. Trimming removed 5 bases at V and 6 bases at J, with 16 bases between. The CDR3 consists of 14 residues. CDR3 DNA: TGTGCTAGTGGTACGGGATCCGGGGTCGCTGAAGCTTTCTTT. It specifies CASGTGSGVAEAFF.